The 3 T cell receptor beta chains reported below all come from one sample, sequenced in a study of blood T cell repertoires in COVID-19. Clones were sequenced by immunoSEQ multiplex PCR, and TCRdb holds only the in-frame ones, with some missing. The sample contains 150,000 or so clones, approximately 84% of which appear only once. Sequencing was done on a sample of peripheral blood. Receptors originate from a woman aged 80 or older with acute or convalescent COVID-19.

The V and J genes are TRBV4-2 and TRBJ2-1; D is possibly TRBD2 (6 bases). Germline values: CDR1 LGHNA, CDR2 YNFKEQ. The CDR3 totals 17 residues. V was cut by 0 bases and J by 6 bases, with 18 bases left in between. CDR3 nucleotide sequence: TGTGCCAGCAGCCAAGATCCTACCGGGAGTGTACTCAATGAGCAGTTCTTC. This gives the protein CASSQDPTGSVLNEQFF.

The CDR3 spells CASRRRGQGPGGTDTQYF. The CDR3 coding sequence is TGTGCCAGCAGGAGAAGAGGACAGGGTCCGGGTGGCACAGATACGCAGTATTTT. The V gene is TRBV19, the J gene TRBJ2-3; 8 nucleotides match TRBD1. The CDR3 sequence is 18 residues long. CDR1 LNHDA and CDR2 SQIVND come from the germline V gene (reference sequence). V gave up 9 bases and J gave up 1 base; unmatched junction bases: 18.

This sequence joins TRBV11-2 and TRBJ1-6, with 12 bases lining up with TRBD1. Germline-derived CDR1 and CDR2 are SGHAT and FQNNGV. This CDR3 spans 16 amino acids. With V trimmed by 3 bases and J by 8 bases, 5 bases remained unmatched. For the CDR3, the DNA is TGTGCCAGCAGCTTGGGGGACAGGGGGCAGCATTCACCCCTCCACTTT. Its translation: CASSLGDRGQHSPLHF.